This T cell receptor beta chain appears in the sequencing data of a study of OX40 agonist ivuxolimab in advanced cancers. Study-level background: Ivuxolimab, which is an agonistic anti-OX40 (CD134) antibody, was administered to the patients. Participants averaged about 66 years of age (range about 23 to 80) and were under 90% male. Prior anti-PD-1, anti-PD-L1 or anti-CTLA-4 therapy did not bar entry, and about 40% had some. The study's findings and limits: Still undetermined is the antigen specificity of the expanded peripheral T cells.

This clone has just a few counts. Its target is unknown. CDR1 is SGHTA, CDR2 FQGNSA, per germline. Unmatched junction bases numbered 12, after V lost 1 base and J lost 13 bases. This CDR3 is 15 amino acids long. Assay: immunoSEQ multiplex PCR; the TCRdb copy retains only in-frame clones and omits some. The sample lists tens of thousands of clones, around 80% occurring once. Sequencing used CD4+ or CD8+ T cells sorted from blood, obtained in a trial of the OX40 agonist ivuxolimab. This sequence joins TRBV7-2 and TRBJ2-5; 10 nucleotides align to TRBD2. This TCR was recovered from an adult with an advanced solid tumor such as melanoma, head and neck, liver or kidney cancer. DNA of the CDR3: TGTGCCAGCAGCTTAGAAGGTAGCGGGGGGCCCTCCCGGTACTTC. This translates into CASSLEGSGGPSRYF.